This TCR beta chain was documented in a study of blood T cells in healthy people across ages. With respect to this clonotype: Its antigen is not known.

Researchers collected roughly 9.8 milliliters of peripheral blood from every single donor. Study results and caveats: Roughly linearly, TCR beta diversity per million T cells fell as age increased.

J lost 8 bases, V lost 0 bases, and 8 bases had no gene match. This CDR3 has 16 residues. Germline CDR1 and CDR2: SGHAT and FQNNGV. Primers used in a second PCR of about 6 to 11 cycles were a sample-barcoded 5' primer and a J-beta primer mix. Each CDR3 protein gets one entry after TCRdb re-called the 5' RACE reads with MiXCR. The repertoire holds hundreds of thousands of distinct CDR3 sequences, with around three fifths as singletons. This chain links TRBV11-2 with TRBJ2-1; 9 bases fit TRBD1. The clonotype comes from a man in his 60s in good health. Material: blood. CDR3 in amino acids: CASSLDLGQGVHEQFF. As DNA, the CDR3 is TGTGCCAGCAGCTTAGATTTGGGACAGGGAGTGCATGAGCAGTTCTTC.